The rows below give T cell receptor beta chains drawn from one sample of a study of blood T cells in healthy people across ages. TCRdb called the 5' RACE reads again in MiXCR, with one record for every CDR3 protein. The data hold fewer than 750,000 distinct CDR3 sequences, with 40% to 50% observed a single time. Material for sequencing was blood. Every receptor here comes from a man older than 75 in good health. The CDR3 runs from the conserved cysteine through the conserved F or W. A D gene is named only where the DNA matches it firmly. Size is omitted from some rows. Given values are once, few, many or a class for expanded clones.

>once|-|TRBJ2-7|TRBV24-1
CATSSAGGSYEQYF
TGTGCCACCAGTTCGGCTGGGGGTTCCTACGAGCAGTACTTC
>-|-|TRBJ2-6|TRBV7-8
CASSSQISEANVLTF
TGTGCCAGCAGCTCCCAGATCTCGGAGGCCAACGTCCTGACTTTC
>-|-|TRBJ2-3|TRBV28
CASSLPGTSTDTQYF
TGTGCCAGCAGTTTACCAGGGACTAGCACAGATACGCAGTATTTT
>few|TRBD1|TRBJ1-2|TRBV29-1
CSVGQGANYGYTF
TGCAGCGTTGGACAGGGAGCTAACTATGGCTACACCTTC
>few|TRBD2|TRBJ2-3|TRBV4-2
CASSQDPLAGGPADTQYF
TGTGCCAGCAGCCAAGATCCCCTAGCGGGAGGGCCTGCAGATACGCAGTATTTT
>-|-|TRBJ2-7|TRBV5-1
CASSFNVKGDFSYEQYF
TGCGCCAGCAGCTTCAACGTGAAGGGGGACTTTTCCTACGAGCAGTACTTC
>-|-|TRBJ2-1|TRBV7-9
CASSSLAKKEQFF
TGTGCCAGCAGCTCGCTAGCAAAGAAGGAGCAGTTCTTC
>-|-|TRBJ1-1|TRBV20-1
CSAPGPIGQNTEAFF
TGCAGTGCCCCTGGCCCGATAGGCCAGAACACTGAAGCTTTCTTT
>-|-|TRBJ1-1|TRBV20-1
CSARSGLTEAFF
TGCAGTGCTAGATCAGGGCTCACTGAAGCTTTCTTT
>-|TRBD2|TRBJ2-2|TRBV7-3
CASSPRTSYDTGELFF
TGTGCCAGCAGCCCAAGGACTAGCTATGACACCGGGGAGCTGTTTTTT
>-|-|TRBJ1-4|TRBV5-1
CASSLRGGYEKLFF
TGCGCCAGCAGCCTTCGTGGAGGGTATGAAAAACTGTTTTTT
>few|-|TRBJ2-5|TRBV9
CASSVGDSSWTQYF
TGTGCCAGCAGCGTAGGTGACAGCTCATGGACCCAGTACTTC
>-|TRBD1|TRBJ2-1|TRBV12-3/TRBV12-4
CASSSTTGYYNEQFF
TGTGCCAGCAGTTCCACGACAGGGTATTACAATGAGCAGTTCTTC
>-|TRBD2|TRBJ2-1|TRBV10-3
CAIRILGEGKHNEQFF
TGTGCCATCAGGATTCTGGGGGAGGGAAAACACAATGAGCAGTTCTTC
>few|-|TRBJ2-1|TRBV4-1
CASSHGSGNNEQFF
TGCGCCAGCAGCCATGGGTCAGGGAACAATGAGCAGTTCTTC
>once|TRBD2|TRBJ2-1|TRBV2
CASTLSSGRVGDEQFF
TGTGCCAGCACATTGTCTAGCGGGAGGGTAGGAGATGAGCAGTTCTTC
>-|TRBD2|TRBJ2-2|TRBV6-1
CASSGASGGTGELFF
TGTGCCAGCAGTGGGGCTAGCGGGGGAACCGGGGAGCTGTTTTTT
>few|TRBD2|TRBJ2-1|TRBV20-1
CSAIFPGLAGTEQFF
TGCAGTGCTATTTTCCCGGGACTAGCGGGAACTGAGCAGTTCTTC
>few|-|TRBJ2-6|TRBV12-3/TRBV12-4
CASIPGSSGANVLTF
TGTGCCAGCATCCCGGGGTCGTCTGGGGCCAACGTCCTGACTTTC
>-|TRBD2|TRBJ2-3|TRBV20-1
CSARVGTSGRVYTDTQYF
TGCAGTGCTAGAGTGGGGACTAGCGGGAGAGTCTACACAGATACGCAGTATTTT
>-|TRBD1|TRBJ2-6|TRBV4-1
CASSLQGAGANVLTF
TGTGCCAGCAGCTTACAGGGGGCTGGGGCCAACGTCCTGACTTTC
>-|TRBD1|TRBJ2-1|TRBV10-3
CAIHTGGTYNEQFF
TGTGCTATCCACACAGGGGGTACCTACAATGAGCAGTTCTTC
>-|TRBD2|TRBJ2-3|TRBV7-8
CASSWTPGLAGGSTDTQYF
TGTGCCAGCAGCTGGACACCGGGACTAGCGGGGGGAAGCACAGATACGCAGTATTTT
>-|TRBD2|TRBJ2-7|TRBV20-1
CSARVAGTYEQYF
TGCAGTGCTAGAGTAGCGGGCACCTACGAGCAGTACTTC
>-|TRBD2|TRBJ2-1|TRBV7-3
CASSLNGLAGVYNEQFF
TGTGCCAGCAGCTTAAACGGACTAGCGGGAGTATACAATGAGCAGTTCTTC
>few|-|TRBJ1-2|TRBV9
CASSAETTNYGYTF
TGTGCCAGCAGCGCGGAGACAACAAACTATGGCTACACCTTC
>-|TRBD2|TRBJ2-1|TRBV25-1
CASSEELAGGPWFF
TGTGCCAGCAGTGAAGAACTAGCGGGAGGGCCGTGGTTCTTC
>-|-|TRBJ2-3|TRBV12-3/TRBV12-4
CASSLAVEPSTDTQYF
TGTGCCAGCAGTTTAGCAGTCGAGCCTAGCACAGATACGCAGTATTTT
>-|-|TRBJ2-7|TRBV7-9
CASSLENGFYEQYF
TGTGCCAGCAGCTTAGAAAACGGATTCTACGAGCAGTACTTC
>many|-|TRBJ2-1|TRBV29-1
CSVENNEQFF
TGCAGCGTTGAAAACAATGAGCAGTTCTTC
>-|-|TRBJ1-6|TRBV7-2
CASSLNPDPLHF
TGTGCCAGCAGCTTGAACCCCGACCCCCTCCACTTT
>few|-|TRBJ2-3|TRBV4-2
CASSQRGGGTDTQYF
TGTGCCAGCAGCCAGAGAGGGGGAGGTACAGATACGCAGTATTTT
>few|TRBD2|TRBJ2-5|TRBV20-1
CSATSGKFQETQYF
TGCAGTGCTACTAGCGGAAAATTCCAAGAGACCCAGTACTTC